This TCR beta chain was sequenced for a study of cytomegalovirus exposure and HLA in healthy donors. Study context: A prior analysis found roughly 100 million unique TCR beta sequences from 170 million or so T cells. Within an early data release were about 90 million unique TCRs drawn from HLA-typed donors.

A multiplex PCR was run with 60 Vbeta primers and 13 Jbeta primers. Produced via immunoSEQ multiplex PCR; TCRdb's table is partial and in-frame only. The repertoire holds under 95,000 clones, with 75% as singletons. V was cut by 5 bases and J by 0 bases, with 11 bases left in between. The germline gives CDR1 PRHDT, CDR2 FYEKMQ (reference sequence). The CDR3 consists of 14 residues. This chain links TRBV13 with TRBJ2-7; a weak D match, TRBD2 (6 bases). The source material was PBMCs. This sequence was found in a man aged 35 to 55 in good health and CMV-seronegative. The DNA for the CDR3 is TGTGCCAGCAGCCAGACTAGACTCTCCTACGAGCAGTACTTC. This encodes CASSQTRLSYEQYF. Drawing the rest from reference TRBV13 and TRBJ2-7, the complete variable domain is AAGVIQSPRHLIKEKRETATLKCYPIPRHDTVYWYQQGPGQDPQFLISFYEKMQSDKGSIPDRFSAQQFSDYHSELNMSSLELGDSALYFCASSQTRLSYEQYFGPGTRLTVT.